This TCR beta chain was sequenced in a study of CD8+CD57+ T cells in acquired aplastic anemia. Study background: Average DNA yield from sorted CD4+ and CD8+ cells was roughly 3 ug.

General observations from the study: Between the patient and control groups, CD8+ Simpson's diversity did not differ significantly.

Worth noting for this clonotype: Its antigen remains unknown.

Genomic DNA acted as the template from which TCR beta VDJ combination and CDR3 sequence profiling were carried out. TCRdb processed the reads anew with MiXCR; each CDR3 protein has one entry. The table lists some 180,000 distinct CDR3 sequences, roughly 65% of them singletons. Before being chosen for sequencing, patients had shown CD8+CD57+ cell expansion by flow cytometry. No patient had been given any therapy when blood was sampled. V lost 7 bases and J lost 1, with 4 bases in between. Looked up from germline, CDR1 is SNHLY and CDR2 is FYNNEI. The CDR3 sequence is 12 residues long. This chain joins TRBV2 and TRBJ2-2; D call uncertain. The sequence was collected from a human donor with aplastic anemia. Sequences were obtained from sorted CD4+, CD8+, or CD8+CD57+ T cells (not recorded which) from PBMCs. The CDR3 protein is CASNWNTGELFF. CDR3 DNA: TGTGCCAGCAATTGGAACACCGGGGAGCTGTTTTTT.